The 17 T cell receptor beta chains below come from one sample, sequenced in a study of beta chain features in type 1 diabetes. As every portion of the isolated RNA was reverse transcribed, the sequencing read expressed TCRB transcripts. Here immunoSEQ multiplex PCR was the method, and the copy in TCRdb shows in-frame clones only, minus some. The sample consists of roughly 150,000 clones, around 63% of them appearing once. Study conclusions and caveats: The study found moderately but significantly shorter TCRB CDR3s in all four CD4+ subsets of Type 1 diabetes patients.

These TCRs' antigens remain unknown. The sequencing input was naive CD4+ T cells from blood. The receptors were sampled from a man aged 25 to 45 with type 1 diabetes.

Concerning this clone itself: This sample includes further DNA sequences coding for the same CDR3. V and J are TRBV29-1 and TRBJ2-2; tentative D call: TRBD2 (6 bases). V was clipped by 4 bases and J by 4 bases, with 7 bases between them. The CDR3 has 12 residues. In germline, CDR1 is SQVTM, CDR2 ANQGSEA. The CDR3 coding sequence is TGCAGCGTTGCGCGGGGCACCGGGGAGCTGTTTTTT. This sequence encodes CSVARGTGELFF.

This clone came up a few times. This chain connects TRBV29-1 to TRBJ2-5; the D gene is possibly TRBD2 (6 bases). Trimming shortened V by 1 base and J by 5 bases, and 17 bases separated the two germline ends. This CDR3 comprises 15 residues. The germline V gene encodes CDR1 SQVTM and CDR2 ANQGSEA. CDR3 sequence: CSVEGDFQVPETQYF. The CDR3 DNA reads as TGCAGCGTTGAAGGGGACTTCCAAGTTCCTGAGACCCAGTACTTC. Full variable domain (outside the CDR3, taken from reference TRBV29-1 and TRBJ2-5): SAVISQKPSRDICQRGTSLTIQCQVDSQVTMMFWYRQQPGQSLTLIATANQGSEATYESGFVIDKFPISRPNLTFSTLTVSNMSPEDSSIYLCSVEGDFQVPETQYFGPGTRLLVL.

CDR3: CASSAGPANEKLFF. CDR3 DNA sequence: TGTGCCAGCAGCGCCGGTCCGGCTAATGAAAAACTGTTTTTT. This chain uses TRBV7-2 with TRBJ1-4; no definite D call. The CDR3 is 14 residues long. CDR1 and CDR2 from the germline V gene are SGHTA and FQGNSA. Trimming cost V 5 bases and J 3 bases, with 10 bases left between them.

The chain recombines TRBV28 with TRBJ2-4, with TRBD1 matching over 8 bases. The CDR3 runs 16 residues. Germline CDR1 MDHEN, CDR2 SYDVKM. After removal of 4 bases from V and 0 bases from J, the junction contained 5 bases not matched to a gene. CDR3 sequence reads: CASSSQGAVAKNIQYF. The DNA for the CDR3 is TGTGCCAGCAGTTCCCAGGGGGCGGTAGCCAAAAACATTCAGTACTTC.

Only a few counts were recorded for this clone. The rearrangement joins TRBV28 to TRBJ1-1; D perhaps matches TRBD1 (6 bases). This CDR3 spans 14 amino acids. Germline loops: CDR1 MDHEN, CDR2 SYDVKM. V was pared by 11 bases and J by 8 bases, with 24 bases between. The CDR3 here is CAGQSQGREREAFF. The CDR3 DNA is TGTGCCGGCCAATCACAGGGTAGGGAGCGGGAAGCTTTCTTT.

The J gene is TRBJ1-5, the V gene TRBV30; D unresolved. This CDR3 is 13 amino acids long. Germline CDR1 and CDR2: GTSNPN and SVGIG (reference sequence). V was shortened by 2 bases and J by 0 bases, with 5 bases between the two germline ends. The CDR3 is CAWSLFSNQPQHF. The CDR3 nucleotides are TGTGCCTGGAGTCTTTTTAGCAATCAGCCCCAGCATTTT.

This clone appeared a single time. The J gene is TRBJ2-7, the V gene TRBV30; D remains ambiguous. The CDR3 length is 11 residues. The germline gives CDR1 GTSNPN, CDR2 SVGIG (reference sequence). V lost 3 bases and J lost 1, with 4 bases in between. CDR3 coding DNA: TGTGCCTGGAGGCGTTCCTACGAGCAGTACTTC. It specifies CAWRRSYEQYF.

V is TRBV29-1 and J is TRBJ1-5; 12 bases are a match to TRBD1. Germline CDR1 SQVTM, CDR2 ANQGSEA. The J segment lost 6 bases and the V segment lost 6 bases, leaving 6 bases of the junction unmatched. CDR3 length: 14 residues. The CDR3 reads CSVAGTGGTQPQHF. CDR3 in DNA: TGCAGCGTGGCCGGGACAGGGGGCACTCAGCCCCAGCATTTT. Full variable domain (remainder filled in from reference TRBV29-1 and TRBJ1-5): SAVISQKPSRDICQRGTSLTIQCQVDSQVTMMFWYRQQPGQSLTLIATANQGSEATYESGFVIDKFPISRPNLTFSTLTVSNMSPEDSSIYLCSVAGTGGTQPQHFGDGTRLSIL.

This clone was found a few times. The chain's CDR3 is CASSLAPAGGADTQYF. CDR3 DNA sequence: TGTGCCAGCAGCTTAGCGCCAGCGGGGGGTGCAGATACGCAGTATTTT. V gene TRBV7-2 combines with J gene TRBJ2-3; 9 bases agree with TRBD2. V trimming: 0 bases; J trimming: 4 bases; junction bases outside the gene matches: 5. CDR1 and CDR2 from the germline V gene are SGHTA and FQGNSA. CDR3 length equals 16 residues.

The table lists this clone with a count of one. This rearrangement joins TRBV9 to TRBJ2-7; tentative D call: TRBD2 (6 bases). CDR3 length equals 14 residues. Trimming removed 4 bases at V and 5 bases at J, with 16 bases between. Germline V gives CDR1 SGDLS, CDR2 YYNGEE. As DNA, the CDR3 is TGTGCCAGCAGCACGGGACCGTCGGGGGACGAGCAGTACTTC. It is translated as CASSTGPSGDEQYF.

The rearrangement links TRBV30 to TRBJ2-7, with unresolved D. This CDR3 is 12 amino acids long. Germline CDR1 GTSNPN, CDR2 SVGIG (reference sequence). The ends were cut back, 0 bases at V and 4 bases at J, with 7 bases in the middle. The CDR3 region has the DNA TGTGCCTGGAGTGTAGGACGTTACGAGCAGTACTTC. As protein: CAWSVGRYEQYF. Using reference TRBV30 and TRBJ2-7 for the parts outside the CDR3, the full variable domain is SQTIHQWPATLVQPVGSPLSLECTVEGTSNPNLYWYRQAAGRGLQLLFYSVGIGQISSEVPQNLSASRPQDRQFILSSKKLLLSDSGFYLCAWSVGRYEQYFGPGTRLTVT.

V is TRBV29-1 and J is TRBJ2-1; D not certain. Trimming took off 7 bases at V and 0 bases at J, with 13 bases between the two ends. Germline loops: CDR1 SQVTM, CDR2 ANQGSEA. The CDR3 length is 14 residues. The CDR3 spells CSAAGRLSYNEQFF. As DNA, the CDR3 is TGCAGCGCAGCAGGACGGCTCTCCTACAATGAGCAGTTCTTC.

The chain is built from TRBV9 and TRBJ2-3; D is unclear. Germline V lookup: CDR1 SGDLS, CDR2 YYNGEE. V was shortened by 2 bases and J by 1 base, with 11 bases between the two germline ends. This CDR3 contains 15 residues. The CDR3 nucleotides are TGTGCCAGCAGCGTTGGTATCCAGGGCACAGATACGCAGTATTTT. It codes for CASSVGIQGTDTQYF.

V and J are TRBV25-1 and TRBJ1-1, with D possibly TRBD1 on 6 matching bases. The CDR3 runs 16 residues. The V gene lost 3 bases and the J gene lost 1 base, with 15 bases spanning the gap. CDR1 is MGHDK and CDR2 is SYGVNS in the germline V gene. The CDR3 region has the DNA TGTGCCAGCAGTGAGACAGGTGAAAACTGGAACACTGAAGCTTTCTTT. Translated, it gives CASSETGENWNTEAFF. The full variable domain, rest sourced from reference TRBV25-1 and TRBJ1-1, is EADIYQTPRYLVIGTGKKITLECSQTMGHDKMYWYQQDPGMELHLIHYSYGVNSTEKGDLSSESTVSRIRTEHFPLTLESARPSHTSQYLCASSETGENWNTEAFFGQGTRLTVV.

The CDR3 loop reads CSVEGQGAHEQFF. In DNA, the CDR3 is TGCAGCGTTGAGGGACAGGGGGCTCATGAGCAGTTCTTC. V usage is TRBV29-1 and J usage is TRBJ2-1; 12 nucleotides match TRBD1. CDR1 and CDR2 from the germline V gene are SQVTM and ANQGSEA. CDR3 length: 13 residues. With V trimmed by 3 bases and J by 8 bases, 2 bases remained unmatched.

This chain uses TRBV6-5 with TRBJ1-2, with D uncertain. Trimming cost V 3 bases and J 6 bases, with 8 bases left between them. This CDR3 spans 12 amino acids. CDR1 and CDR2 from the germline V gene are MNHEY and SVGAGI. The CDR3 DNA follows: TGTGCCAGCAGTTATCTTGGAAATGGCTACACCTTC. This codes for CASSYLGNGYTF.

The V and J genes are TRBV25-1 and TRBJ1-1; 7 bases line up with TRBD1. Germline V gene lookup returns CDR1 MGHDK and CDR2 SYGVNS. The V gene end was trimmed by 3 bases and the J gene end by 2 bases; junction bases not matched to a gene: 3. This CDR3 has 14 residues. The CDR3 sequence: CASSDYRGNTEAFF. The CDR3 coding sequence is TGTGCCAGCAGTGACTACAGGGGTAACACTGAAGCTTTCTTT.